The source of this T cell receptor beta chain is a study of T cells in Graves' hyperthyroidism and ophthalmopathy. This clonotype was counted at least ten times. It was RNA transcripts that yielded the amplified TCR beta CDR3 regions. HTBI primers were employed in a first-round RT-PCR of the TCR CDR3. TCRdb re-called the multiplex PCR reads with MiXCR, one entry per CDR3 protein. The table lists about 350,000 distinct CDR3 sequences, about 15% of them singletons. Cells are PBMCs isolated from more than 8.5 ml of fresh blood. The V gene's germline CDR1 is SGHVS and CDR2 FQNEAQ. The CDR3 is made up of 15 amino acids. V was shortened by 5 bases and J by 8 bases, with 20 bases between the two germline ends.

The TCR comes from a woman in her twenties or thirties with Graves' hyperthyroidism. The specimen was blood. V and J are TRBV7-8 and TRBJ2-3; no clear D. CDR3 nucleotides: TGTGCCAGCAGCCCAGCATACGGGCATGGCGGTACGCAGTATTTT. Encoded protein: CASSPAYGHGGTQYF.